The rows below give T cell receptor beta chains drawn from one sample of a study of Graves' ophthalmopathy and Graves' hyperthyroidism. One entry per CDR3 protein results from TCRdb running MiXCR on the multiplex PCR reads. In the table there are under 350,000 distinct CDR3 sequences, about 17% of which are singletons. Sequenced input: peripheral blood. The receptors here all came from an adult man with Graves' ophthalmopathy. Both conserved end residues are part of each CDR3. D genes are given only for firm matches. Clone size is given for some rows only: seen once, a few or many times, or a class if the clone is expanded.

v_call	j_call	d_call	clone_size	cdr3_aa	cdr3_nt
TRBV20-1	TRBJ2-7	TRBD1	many	CSAPDRVHEQYF	TGCAGTGCTCCGGACAGGGTTCACGAGCAGTACTTC
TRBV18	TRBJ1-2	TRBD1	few	CASSQQGVDYGYTF	TGTGCCAGCTCACAACAGGGGGTGGACTATGGCTACACCTTC
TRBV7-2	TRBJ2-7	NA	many	CASSSDGYEQYF	TGTGCCAGCAGCTCGGACGGCTACGAGCAGTACTTC
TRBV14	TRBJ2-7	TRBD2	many	CASSPLAGRDEQYF	TGTGCCAGCAGCCCACTAGCGGGTCGGGACGAGCAGTACTTC
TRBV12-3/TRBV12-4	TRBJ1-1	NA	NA	CASSFDVYTEAFF	TGTGCCAGCAGTTTTGATGTATACACTGAAGCTTTCTTT
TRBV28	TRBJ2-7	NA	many	CASSPLWVSGWSYEQYF	TGTGCCAGCAGTCCCCTTTGGGTGTCAGGGTGGTCCTACGAGCAGTACTTC
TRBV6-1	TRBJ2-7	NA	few	CASSDTLTHEQYF	TGTGCCAGTTCAGACACCCTAACACACGAGCAGTACTTC
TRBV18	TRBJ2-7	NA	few	CASSPPSGATYEQYF	TGTGCCAGCTCACCACCGAGTGGAGCTACCTACGAGCAGTACTTC
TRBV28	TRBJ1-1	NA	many	CASSPQTGPRDTEAFF	TGTGCCAGCAGTCCCCAAACAGGGCCTCGGGACACTGAAGCTTTCTTT
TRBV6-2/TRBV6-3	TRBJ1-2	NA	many	CASSYTPATDGYTF	TGTGCCAGCAGTTACACGCCAGCAACGGATGGCTACACCTTC
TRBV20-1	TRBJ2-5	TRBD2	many	CSARDHLVGGPEEIQYF	TGCAGTGCTAGAGATCATTTGGTGGGAGGGCCGGAAGAGATCCAGTACTTC
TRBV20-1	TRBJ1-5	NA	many	CSASLADFYSNQPQHF	TGCAGTGCTAGTTTGGCAGACTTTTATAGCAATCAGCCCCAGCATTTT
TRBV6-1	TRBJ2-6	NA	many	CASSERGSGANVLTF	TGTGCCAGCAGTGAAAGGGGCTCTGGGGCCAACGTCCTGACTTTC
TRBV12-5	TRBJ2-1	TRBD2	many	CASGLATSGRANEQFF	TGTGCTAGTGGTTTGGCAACTAGCGGGAGGGCCAATGAGCAGTTCTTC
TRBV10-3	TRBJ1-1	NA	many	CAISEGGMNTEAFF	TGTGCCATCAGTGAGGGAGGGATGAACACTGAAGCTTTCTTT
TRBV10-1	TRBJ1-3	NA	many	CASSVGPGNTIYF	TGCGCCAGCAGTGTAGGCCCTGGAAACACCATATATTTT
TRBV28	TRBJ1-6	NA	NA	CASSLGLWNSPLHF	TGTGCCAGCAGTTTAGGGCTGTGGAATTCACCCCTCCACTTT
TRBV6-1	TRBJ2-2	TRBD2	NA	CASSAGLAGVRNTGELFF	TGTGCCAGCAGTGCCGGACTAGCGGGAGTCAGGAACACCGGGGAGCTGTTTTTT
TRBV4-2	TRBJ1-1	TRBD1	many	CASSHDRGESAFF	TGTGCCAGCAGCCACGACAGGGGAGAGTCGGCTTTCTTT
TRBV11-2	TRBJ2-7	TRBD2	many	CASSSGLSTYEQYF	TGTGCCAGCAGCTCGGGACTATCGACCTACGAGCAGTACTTC
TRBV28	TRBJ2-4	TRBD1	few	CATKGRDRGLGSRTIQYF	TGTGCCACCAAAGGCAGGGACAGGGGTCTCGGCAGTAGGACCATTCAGTACTTC
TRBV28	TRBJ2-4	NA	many	CASRRTGVTAKNIQYF	TGTGCCAGCAGGCGGACGGGTGTGACAGCCAAAAACATTCAGTACTTC
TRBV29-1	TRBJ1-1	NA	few	CSVPRKSTEAFF	TGCAGCGTCCCCCGTAAAAGCACTGAAGCTTTCTTT
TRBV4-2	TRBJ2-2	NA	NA	CASGKQANTGELFF	TGTGCCAGCGGAAAACAAGCGAACACCGGGGAGCTGTTTTTT
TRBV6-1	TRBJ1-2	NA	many	CASSEAGDYGYTF	TGTGCCAGCAGTGAAGCAGGCGACTATGGCTACACCTTC
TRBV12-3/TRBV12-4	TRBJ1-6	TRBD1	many	CASSFEGTGGFTSPLHF	TGTGCCAGCAGTTTCGAAGGGACAGGGGGCTTTACCTCACCCCTCCACTTT
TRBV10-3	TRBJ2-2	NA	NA	CVISESPGNTGELFF	TGTGTCATCAGTGAGTCCCCAGGGAACACCGGGGAGCTGTTTTTT
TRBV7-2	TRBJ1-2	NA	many	CASSPRLSFYGYTF	TGTGCCAGCAGCCCCCGGCTCTCATTTTATGGCTACACCTTC
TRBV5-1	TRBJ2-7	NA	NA	CASSLFRGQTYEQYF	TGCGCCAGCAGCTTGTTTCGGGGTCAAACCTACGAGCAGTACTTC
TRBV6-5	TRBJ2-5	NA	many	CASSYPGTETQYF	TGTGCCAGCAGTTATCCGGGGACGGAGACCCAGTACTTC
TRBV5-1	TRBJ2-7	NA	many	CASSVGLRREQYF	TGCGCCAGCAGCGTGGGACTGCGTCGTGAGCAGTACTTC
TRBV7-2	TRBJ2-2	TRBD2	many	CASLESGAVGELFF	TGTGCCAGCTTAGAGAGCGGGGCAGTCGGGGAGCTGTTTTTT
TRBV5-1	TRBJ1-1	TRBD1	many	CASRPTGGMNTEAFF	TGCGCCAGCAGACCGACAGGGGGGATGAACACTGAAGCTTTCTTT
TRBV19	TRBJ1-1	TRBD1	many	CASRIQGARGTEAFF	TGTGCCAGTAGGATCCAGGGGGCGCGCGGCACTGAAGCTTTCTTT
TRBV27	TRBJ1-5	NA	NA	CASSLQGTMEPQHF	TGTGCCAGCAGTTTGCAGGGGACAATGGAGCCCCAGCATTTT
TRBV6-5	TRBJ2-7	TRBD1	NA	CASRLGQATNYEQYF	TGTGCCAGCAGACTCGGACAGGCAACTAACTACGAGCAGTACTTC
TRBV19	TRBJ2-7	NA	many	CASSISDSVGEQYF	TGTGCCAGTAGTATATCTGACAGCGTTGGCGAGCAGTACTTC
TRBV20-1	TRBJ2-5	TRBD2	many	CSALMTSGRATQYF	TGCAGTGCTCTTATGACTAGCGGTAGGGCCACCCAGTACTTC
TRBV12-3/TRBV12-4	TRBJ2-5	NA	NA	CASSPLGAGQETQYF	TGTGCCAGCAGCCCCTTAGGGGCCGGCCAAGAGACCCAGTACTTC
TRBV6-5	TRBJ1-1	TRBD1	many	CASSYVGGGMTEAFF	TGTGCCAGCAGTTACGTAGGGGGCGGAATGACTGAAGCTTTCTTT
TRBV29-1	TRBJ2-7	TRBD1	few	CSVATGGSYREQYF	TGCAGCGTCGCCACAGGGGGCTCTTATCGCGAGCAGTACTTC
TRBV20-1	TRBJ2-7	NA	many	CSAGTEGFPYEQYF	TGCAGTGCTGGCACCGAGGGGTTCCCCTACGAGCAGTACTTC
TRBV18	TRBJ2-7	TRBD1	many	CASSQDRGPYEQYF	TGTGCCAGCTCTCAGGACAGGGGACCCTACGAGCAGTACTTC
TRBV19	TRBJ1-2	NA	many	CASSMQTTGYGYTF	TGTGCCAGTAGCATGCAGACCACGGGCTATGGCTACACCTTC
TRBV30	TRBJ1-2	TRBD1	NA	CAWSPETGVFGYIF	TGTGCCTGGAGCCCCGAGACAGGGGTGTTCGGCTACATCTTC
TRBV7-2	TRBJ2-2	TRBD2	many	CASSFSSGPNTGELFF	TGTGCCAGCAGCTTTAGTAGCGGGCCGAACACCGGGGAGCTGTTTTTT
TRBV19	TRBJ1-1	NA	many	CASSIETKVSEAFF	TGTGCCAGTAGTATTGAGACCAAGGTGTCTGAGGCTTTCTTT
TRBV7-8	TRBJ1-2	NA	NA	CASSPQADGYTF	TGTGCCAGCAGCCCACAGGCAGATGGCTACACCTTC
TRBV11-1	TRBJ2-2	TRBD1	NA	CASSFLTPGGFGGELFF	TGTGCCAGCAGCTTTTTGACCCCAGGGGGTTTCGGCGGGGAGCTGTTTTTT